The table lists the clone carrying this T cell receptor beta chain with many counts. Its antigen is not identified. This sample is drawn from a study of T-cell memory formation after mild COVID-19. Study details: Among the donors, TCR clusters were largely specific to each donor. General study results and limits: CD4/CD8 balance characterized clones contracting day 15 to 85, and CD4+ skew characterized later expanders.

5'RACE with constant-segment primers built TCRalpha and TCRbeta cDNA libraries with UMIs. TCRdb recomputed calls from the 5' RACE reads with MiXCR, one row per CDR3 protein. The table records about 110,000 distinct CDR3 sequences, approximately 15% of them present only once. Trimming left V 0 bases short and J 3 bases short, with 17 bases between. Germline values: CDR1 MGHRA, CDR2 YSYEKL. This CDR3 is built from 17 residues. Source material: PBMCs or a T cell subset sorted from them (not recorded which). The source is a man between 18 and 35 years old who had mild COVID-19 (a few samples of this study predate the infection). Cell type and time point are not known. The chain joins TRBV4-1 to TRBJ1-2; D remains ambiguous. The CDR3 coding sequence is TGCGCCAGCAGCCAAGACTACCGGACGGGAACCCACTATGGCTACACCTTC. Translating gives CASSQDYRTGTHYGYTF.